The rows below give T cell receptor beta chains drawn from one sample of a study of PD-1 blockade in classical Hodgkin lymphoma. Clones were read by immunoSEQ multiplex PCR, and TCRdb kept only the in-frame ones, dropping some. The sample lists about 35,000 clones, around 88% occurring once. Sequencing was performed on CD4+ T cells from blood. Receptors originate from a human donor with classical Hodgkin lymphoma. Each CDR3 is given with its conserved first and last residue. A D gene is named only where the DNA matches it firmly. Clone size is given for some rows only: seen once, a few or many times, or a class if the clone is expanded.

D	size	V	J	length	DNA	CDR3
TRBD1	.	TRBV11-2	TRBJ2-5	15	TGTGCCAGCACCCCCACCTGGGGACAGCAAGAGACCCAGTACTTC	CASTPTWGQQETQYF
.	.	TRBV30	TRBJ2-7	13	TGTGCCTGGAGTCGGGCCTCTGCCTACGAGCAGTACTTC	CAWSRASAYEQYF
.	.	TRBV18	TRBJ2-1	15	TGTGCCAGCTCACTATCCCGGAGCTCCTACAATGAGCAGTTCTTC	CASSLSRSSYNEQFF
.	.	TRBV30	TRBJ1-2	15	TGTGCCTGGAGTGTACGAAGGGGGACGAACTATGGCTACACCTTC	CAWSVRRGTNYGYTF
.	once	TRBV6-1	TRBJ1-2	14	TGTGCCAGCATTCGAATGGGGACACAATATGGCTACACCTTC	CASIRMGTQYGYTF
.	.	TRBV25-1	TRBJ1-1	13	TGTGCCAGTCAGGGGACAAGGAGGACTGAAGCTTTCTTT	CASQGTRRTEAFF
.	.	TRBV7-2	TRBJ1-5	14	TGTGCCAGCAGCTCCATACAGGGAGGGCAGCCCCAGCATTTT	CASSSIQGGQPQHF
.	.	TRBV21-1	TRBJ2-7	13	TGTGCCAGCAGCAACCGGGACGGAGACGAGCAGTACTTC	CASSNRDGDEQYF
TRBD1	.	TRBV18	TRBJ1-2	13	TGTGCCAGCTCGTTACAGGGGGACTATGGCTACACCTTC	CASSLQGDYGYTF
.	.	TRBV4-1	TRBJ2-1	14	TGCGCCAGCAGCCAAGAGTTATGGAACAATGAGCAGTTCTTC	CASSQELWNNEQFF